This T cell receptor (beta chain) appears in the sequencing data of a study of T-cell memory formation after mild COVID-19. Overall study context: Largely donor-specific sequence clusters came from two donors. Whole-study results and caveats: Among CD4+ contracting clones, most were CM and EM, and CD8+ ones EMRA. Pre-infection memory held some responding clones, suggesting pre-existing cross-reactive T cells responded. The authors left the SARS-CoV-2 specificity of second-wave clones peaking on day 37 unconfirmed.

TCRdb processed the 5' RACE reads anew with MiXCR; each CDR3 protein has one entry. Here the sample spans around 300,000 distinct CDR3 sequences, over 10% being singletons. The V gene's germline CDR1 is SGHVS and CDR2 FNYEAQ. The V gene lost 1 base and the J gene lost 3 bases, with 9 bases spanning the gap. This CDR3 is built from 14 residues. This clonotype was picked up a small number of times. Its antigen remains unidentified. The V call is TRBV7-6, the J call TRBJ2-5; D unresolved. The source is a man between 18 and 35 years old who had mild COVID-19 (a few samples of this study predate the infection). Cell type and time point are not known. The sample comprised PBMCs or a T cell subset sorted from them (not recorded which). As DNA, the CDR3 is TGTGCCAGCAGCTTAGTCCTTGAGAAAGAGACCCAGTACTTC. Its protein product is CASSLVLEKETQYF.